Following are 15 T cell receptor beta chains from one sample sequenced in a study of shared clonotypes between healthy human individuals. Repertoires were generated with immunoSEQ multiplex PCR, while TCRdb's copy carries only in-frame clones and drops some. The repertoire consists of roughly 2.5 million clones, with 85% to 95% occurring once and the leading ten covering around 0.15%. Material: naive CD4+ T cells sorted from blood. Subset of the sample: CD45RA+ positively selected. The receptors were sampled from a man between 18 and 29 years old in good health.

This rearrangement joins TRBV15 to TRBJ1-3; TRBD1 agrees at 7 bases. The length of the CDR3 is 18 residues. Germline V gives CDR1 LNHNV, CDR2 YYDKDF (reference sequence). The V gene end was trimmed by 0 bases and the J gene end by 0 bases; junction bases not matched to a gene: 8. The CDR3 DNA follows: TGTGCCACCAGCAGAGATCTCAGGACAGGCCGCTCTGGAAACACCATATATTTT. Amino acid sequence: CATSRDLRTGRSGNTIYF.

J is TRBJ2-7 and V is TRBV18; 10 nucleotides align to TRBD1. V dropped 4 bases and J dropped 0; count of bases not matched to a gene: 9. Germline V gene data show CDR1 as KGHSH and CDR2 as LQKENI. This CDR3 has 17 residues. The CDR3 here is CASSRGRQGANSYEQYF. CDR3 DNA sequence: TGTGCCAGCTCACGGGGTCGACAGGGGGCCAACTCCTACGAGCAGTACTTC.

The chain uses TRBV7-2 and TRBJ2-1, with TRBD1 matching over 9 bases. Germline V gene lookup returns CDR1 SGHTA and CDR2 FQGNSA. The junction had 7 bases not matched to a gene; V was cut back by 1 base and J by 12 bases. The CDR3 sequence is 14 residues long. The CDR3, as DNA: TGTGCCAGCAGCTTAGGTAGGGGACAGGGTTGGCAGTTCTTC. Amino acids: CASSLGRGQGWQFF.

The chain recombines TRBV7-2 with TRBJ1-5, with TRBD1 matching over 7 bases. CDR3 length equals 17 residues. With 5 bases clipped from V and 1 base from J, the junction kept 11 bases outside the gene matches. CDR1 is SGHTA and CDR2 is FQGNSA in the germline V gene. As DNA, the CDR3 is TGTGCCAGCAGCCCTGGCCCCGGGACAGTAAGCAATCAGCCCCAGCATTTT. This gives the protein CASSPGPGTVSNQPQHF.

V gene TRBV5-1 combines with J gene TRBJ2-3; TRBD1 is a possible D gene (5 bases). This CDR3 spans 14 amino acids. CDR1 is SGHRS, CDR2 YFSETQ, per germline. The V and J ends lost 0 bases and 6 bases respectively, with 11 bases between them. The CDR3 protein is CASSLEEGVDTQYF. The CDR3 region has the DNA TGCGCCAGCAGCTTGGAAGAAGGGGTGGATACGCAGTATTTT.

With regard to this clone: The sample carries other DNA sequences with the same CDR3. The chain has TRBV5-1 and TRBJ2-3, with D hard to call. The CDR3 covers 14 residues. In germline, CDR1 is SGHRS, CDR2 YFSETQ. Trimming stripped 1 base from V and 2 bases from J, with 8 bases between. In DNA, the CDR3 is TGCGCCAGCAGCTTGTCTGGGGACACAGATACGCAGTATTTT. It is translated as CASSLSGDTDTQYF.

For the CDR3, the DNA is TGTGCCAGCAGCCTTACTAGCGGGGGGGCTGGCACAGATACGCAGTATTTT. It translates to CASSLTSGGAGTDTQYF. J is TRBJ2-3 and V is TRBV7-6; 13 bases are a match to TRBD2. V trimming: 5 bases; J trimming: 1 base; junction bases outside the gene matches: 6. The CDR3 is 17 amino acids. Per germline, CDR1 SGHVS and CDR2 FNYEAQ.

In DNA form, the CDR3 reads TGTGCCAGCAGCCCGAACACAGGGGGAGGGCAGCCCCAGCATTTT. Translating gives CASSPNTGGGQPQHF. V and J are TRBV7-8 and TRBJ1-5; 8 nucleotides line up with TRBD1. Germline lookup yields CDR1 SGHVS and CDR2 FQNEAQ. V lost 5 bases and J lost 7; bases outside the gene matches: 10. The CDR3 spans 15 residues.

This chain uses TRBV6-6 with TRBJ2-3, with 9 bases matching TRBD2. V lost 6 bases, J lost 4 bases, and 5 bases stayed unmatched. This CDR3 has 14 amino acids. Germline V gene lookup returns CDR1 MNHNY and CDR2 SVGAGI (reference sequence). CDR3 coding DNA: TGTGCCAGCAGGCCGGGACTAGCATCAGATACGCAGTATTTT. Its translation is CASRPGLASDTQYF.

Note on this clone: This specimen includes other DNA sequences encoding the same CDR3. This rearrangement joins TRBV19 to TRBJ2-3; D gene uncertain. The CDR3 totals 12 residues. V was trimmed by 5 bases and J by 1 base, leaving 4 bases between them. The V gene's germline CDR1 is LNHDA and CDR2 SQIVND (reference sequence). CDR3 amino acids: CASSPGTDTQYF. The CDR3 DNA follows: TGTGCCAGTAGTCCGGGCACAGATACGCAGTATTTT.

The CDR3 DNA sequence: TGCGCCAGCAGCCATCCGGACAGGGCGAATACGCAGTATTTT. It encodes CASSHPDRANTQYF. This chain joins TRBV4-1 and TRBJ2-3; TRBD1 matches 8 bases. V lost 3 bases, J lost 7 bases, and 6 bases stayed unmatched. The CDR3 length is 14 residues. CDR1 MGHRA and CDR2 YSYEKL come from the germline V gene.

V gene TRBV11-2 combines with J gene TRBJ2-1; 7 bases fit TRBD2. The ends lost 3 bases at V and 4 bases at J; junction bases unmatched: 6. Germline CDR1 and CDR2: SGHAT and FQNNGV. This CDR3 region has 15 residues. CDR3 sequence reads: CASSFGAGSYNEQFF. The CDR3 DNA sequence: TGTGCCAGCAGCTTCGGAGCGGGGTCGTACAATGAGCAGTTCTTC.

This sequence joins TRBV30 and TRBJ1-1, with D possibly being TRBD1 (6 bases). V was pared by 4 bases and J by 1 base, with 10 bases between. CDR3 length: 13 amino acids. Germline CDR1 reads GTSNPN; CDR2 reads SVGIG (reference sequence). The CDR3, as DNA: TGTGCCTGGACCTTGGACAGGAACACTGAAGCTTTCTTT. Protein sequence: CAWTLDRNTEAFF.

V usage is TRBV7-2 and J usage is TRBJ1-3; 8 nucleotides line up with TRBD1. The CDR3 extends over 15 amino acids. The V and J ends lost 8 bases and 6 bases, in that order; junction bases with no gene match: 12. The germline gives CDR1 SGHTA, CDR2 FQGNSA. The CDR3 DNA sequence: TGTGCCAGCTTATCTGGGACAGGAGACAAAAACACCATATATTTT. Protein product: CASLSGTGDKNTIYF. Using reference TRBV7-2 and TRBJ1-3 for the parts outside the CDR3, the full variable domain is GAGVSQSPSNKVTEKGKDVELRCDPISGHTALYWYRQSLGQGLEFLIYFQGNSAPDKSGLPSDRFSAERTGGSVSTLTIQRTQQEDSAVYLCASLSGTGDKNTIYFGEGSWLTVV.

This clone was found once. This chain links TRBV19 with TRBJ1-5; maybe TRBD1 (5 bases). CDR3 length: 17 amino acids. V gave up 6 bases and J gave up 2 bases, with 20 bases separating them. Per the germline V gene, CDR1 is LNHDA and CDR2 is SQIVND (reference sequence). CDR3 sequence reads: CASRSGAGMVRNQPQHF. For the CDR3, the DNA is TGTGCCAGTAGATCTGGGGCAGGGATGGTCCGCAATCAGCCCCAGCATTTT.